This T cell receptor (beta chain) emerged from a study of cytomegalovirus exposure and HLA in healthy donors. Study context: A subsequent analysis reported that the roughly 120 validation repertoires were produced on the same platform that had also been used for the 666 first-cohort repertoires.

Trimming removed 2 bases from V and 6 bases from J; junction bases left unmatched: 17. The CDR3 is 18 residues long. The germline gives CDR1 SGHNT, CDR2 YENEEA. Regarding the study as a whole: Among TCR beta chains, those listed as cytomegalovirus-associated numbered some 170. The study found most TCR sequences rare, yet found some public TCRs in many donors.

A remark on this clone: No antigen is known for it.

The protocol was immunoSEQ multiplex PCR, while the TCRdb copy is restricted to in-frame clones and leaves out a portion. The sample yields roughly 62,000 clones, over 75% seen once. This TCR was sampled from a woman in her twenties or thirties in good health and CMV-seronegative. Sequenced: PBMCs. This chain joins TRBV11-3 and TRBJ2-7; 9 bases fit TRBD1. The CDR3 nucleotides are TGTGCCAGCAGCTTATCCCACAAACCGCGGGGACAGGGAGCCGAGCAGTACTTC. It translates to CASSLSHKPRGQGAEQYF.